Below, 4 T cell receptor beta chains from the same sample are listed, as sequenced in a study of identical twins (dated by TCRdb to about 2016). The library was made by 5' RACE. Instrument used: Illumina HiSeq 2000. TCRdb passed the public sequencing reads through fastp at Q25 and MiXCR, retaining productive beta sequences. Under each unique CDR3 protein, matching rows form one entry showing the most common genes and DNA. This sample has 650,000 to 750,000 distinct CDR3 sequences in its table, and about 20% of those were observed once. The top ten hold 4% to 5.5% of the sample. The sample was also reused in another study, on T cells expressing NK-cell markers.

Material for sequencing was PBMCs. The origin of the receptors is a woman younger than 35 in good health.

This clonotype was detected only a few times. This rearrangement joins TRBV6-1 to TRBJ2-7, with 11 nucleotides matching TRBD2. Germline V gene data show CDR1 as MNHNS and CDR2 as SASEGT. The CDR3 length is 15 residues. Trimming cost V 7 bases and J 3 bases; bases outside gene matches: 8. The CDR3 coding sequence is TGTGCCAGCACCCCCCCCGGGACTAGCGGCTACGAGCAGTACTTC. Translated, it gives CASTPPGTSGYEQYF.

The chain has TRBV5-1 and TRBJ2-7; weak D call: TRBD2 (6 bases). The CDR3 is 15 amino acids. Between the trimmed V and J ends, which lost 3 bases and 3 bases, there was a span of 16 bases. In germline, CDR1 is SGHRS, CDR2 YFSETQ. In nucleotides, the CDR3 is TGCGCCAGCAGCTGGGGACTGGGTGGGTTCTACGAGCAGTACTTC. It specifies CASSWGLGGFYEQYF.

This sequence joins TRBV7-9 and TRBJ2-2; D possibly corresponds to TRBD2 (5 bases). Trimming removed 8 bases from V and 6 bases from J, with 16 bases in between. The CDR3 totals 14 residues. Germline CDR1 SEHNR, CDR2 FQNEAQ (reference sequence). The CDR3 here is CASCDHGEAGELFF. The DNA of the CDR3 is TGTGCCAGCTGTGACCACGGGGAAGCCGGGGAGCTGTTTTTT.

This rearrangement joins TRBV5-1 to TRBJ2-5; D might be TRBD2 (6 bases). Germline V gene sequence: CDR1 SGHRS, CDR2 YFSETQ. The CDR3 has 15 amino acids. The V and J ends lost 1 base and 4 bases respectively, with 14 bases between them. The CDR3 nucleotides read TGCGCCAGCAGCTTGTCTACGGGAGATGCAGAGACCCAGTACTTC. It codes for CASSLSTGDAETQYF. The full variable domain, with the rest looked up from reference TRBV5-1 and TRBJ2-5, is KAGVTQTPRYLIKTRGQQVTLSCSPISGHRSVSWYQQTPGQGLQFLFEYFSETQRNKGNFPGRFSGRQFSNSRSEMNVSTLELGDSALYLCASSLSTGDAETQYFGPGTRLLVL.